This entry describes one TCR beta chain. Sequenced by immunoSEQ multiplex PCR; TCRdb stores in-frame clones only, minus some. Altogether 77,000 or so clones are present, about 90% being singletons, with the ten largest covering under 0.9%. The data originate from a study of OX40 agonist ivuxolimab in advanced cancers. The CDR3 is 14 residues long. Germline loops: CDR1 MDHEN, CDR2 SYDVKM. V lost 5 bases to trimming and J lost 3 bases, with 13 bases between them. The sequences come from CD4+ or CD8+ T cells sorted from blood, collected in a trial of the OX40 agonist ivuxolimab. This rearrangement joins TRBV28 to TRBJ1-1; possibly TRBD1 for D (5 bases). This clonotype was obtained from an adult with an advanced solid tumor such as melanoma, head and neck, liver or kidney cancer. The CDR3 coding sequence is TGTGCCAGCAGTCCTTACTCAGGGTACACTGAAGCTTTCTTT. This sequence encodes CASSPYSGYTEAFF.